This T cell receptor beta chain was sequenced in a study of blood T cell repertoires in COVID-19. The CDR3 loop spans 14 amino acids. Germline CDR1 and CDR2: MNHEY and SVGAGI. V lost 6 bases, J lost 8 bases, and 19 bases lay in between. In the study's own analysis: Scientists estimated how many nucleated cells there were by amplifying reference gene primers. Profiling relied on immunoSEQ multiplex PCR, and the TCRdb table lists in-frame clones only, not all of them. Clone size and V and J calls were adopted from that table, with D and trimming inferred from the DNA. This sample yields about 200,000 clones, of which about four fifths are seen a single time; approximately 8.1% belongs to the top ten.

The chain employs TRBV6-5 and TRBJ1-2; a possible D gene is TRBD1 (5 bases). The source material was peripheral blood. This receptor was taken from a woman aged 45-65 years with active or convalescent COVID-19. CDR3 DNA sequence: TGTGCCAGCAGCGGGGGTTGGGCAGGCGGGGGCTACACCTTC. It specifies CASSGGWAGGGYTF.